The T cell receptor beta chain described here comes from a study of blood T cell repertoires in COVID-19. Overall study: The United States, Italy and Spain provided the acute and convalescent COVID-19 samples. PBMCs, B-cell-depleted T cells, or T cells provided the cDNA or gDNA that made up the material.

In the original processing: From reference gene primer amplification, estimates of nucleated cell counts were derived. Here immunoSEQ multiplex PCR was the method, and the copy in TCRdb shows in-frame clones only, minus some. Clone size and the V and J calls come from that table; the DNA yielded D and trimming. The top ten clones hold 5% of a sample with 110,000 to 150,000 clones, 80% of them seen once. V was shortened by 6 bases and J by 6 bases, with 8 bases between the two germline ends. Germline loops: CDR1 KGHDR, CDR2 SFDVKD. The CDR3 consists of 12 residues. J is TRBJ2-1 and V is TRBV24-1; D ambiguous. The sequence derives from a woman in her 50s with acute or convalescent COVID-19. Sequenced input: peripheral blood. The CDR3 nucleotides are TGTGCCACCAGTAGCACTACCAATGAGCAGTTCTTC. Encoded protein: CATSSTTNEQFF.